Below are 10 T cell receptor beta chains sequenced from a single sample in a study of blood T cell repertoires in COVID-19. Using immunoSEQ multiplex PCR, the repertoire was profiled, and TCRdb retains in-frame clones only, with some absent. The data hold roughly 200,000 clones, with about 76% observed a single time. The source material was peripheral blood. These receptors all stem from a woman in her thirties or forties with COVID-19, enrolled during active disease.

The chain employs TRBV7-2 and TRBJ1-6; D not resolved. CDR3 length: 15 amino acids. V gave up 5 bases and J gave up 8 bases, with 16 bases separating them. Per the germline V gene, CDR1 is SGHTA and CDR2 is FQGNSA. The CDR3 protein is CASSHRLGGDSPLHF. The DNA for the CDR3 is TGTGCCAGCAGCCACCGCCTGGGAGGAGATTCACCCCTCCACTTT.

The J gene is TRBJ1-2, the V gene TRBV28, with a weak D call TRBD1 (6 bases). Germline CDR1 and CDR2: MDHEN and SYDVKM. Trimming stripped 4 bases from V and 4 bases from J, with 10 bases between. This CDR3 is 13 amino acids long. The CDR3 region has the DNA TGTGCCAGCAGTTCACAGGGCCTCTATGGCTACACCTTC. This gives the protein CASSSQGLYGYTF.

The chain links TRBV5-1 to TRBJ1-4; D gene unclear. Germline V gene lookup returns CDR1 SGHRS and CDR2 YFSETQ. The CDR3 length is 15 residues. Trimming left V 0 bases short and J 4 bases short, with 10 bases between. The CDR3 DNA reads as TGCGCCAGCAGCTTGGCCACCGGAGATAATGAAAAACTGTTTTTT. Translating gives CASSLATGDNEKLFF.

The V gene is TRBV13, the J gene TRBJ2-7; 10 bases line up with TRBD1. This CDR3 spans 15 amino acids. The V segment lost 6 bases and the J segment 3 bases; nucleotides outside the gene matches: 8. The germline CDR1 and CDR2 sequences are PRHDT and FYEKMQ (reference sequence). The CDR3 loop is CASRRTGGGHYEQYF. CDR3 bases: TGTGCCAGCAGACGGACAGGGGGAGGGCACTACGAGCAGTACTTC.

This clone appeared once. The rearrangement joins TRBV5-4 to TRBJ1-5; D gene uncertain. Germline CDR1 and CDR2: SGHNT and YYREEE (reference sequence). V lost 0 bases to trimming and J lost 4 bases, with 8 bases between them. This CDR3 comprises 14 residues. CDR3 DNA sequence: TGTGCCAGCAGCTTGGCCGGAGGGAATCAGCCCCAGCATTTT. Translating gives CASSLAGGNQPQHF.

This clone was found once. In nucleotides, the CDR3 is TGTGCCAGCAGTTACGGGGGAGGGACCCAGTACTTC. Translation: CASSYGGGTQYF. The gene calls are TRBV6-5 and TRBJ2-5, with D possibly matching TRBD2 (6 bases). This CDR3 has 12 amino acids. Germline V gives CDR1 MNHEY, CDR2 SVGAGI. The V and J ends lost 2 bases and 7 bases respectively, with 8 bases between them.

The chain has TRBV30 and TRBJ2-5, with 7 bases lining up with TRBD1. This CDR3 region has 18 residues. CDR1 and CDR2 from the germline V gene are GTSNPN and SVGIG (reference sequence). V dropped 4 bases and J dropped 4; count of bases not matched to a gene: 21. DNA for the CDR3: TGTGCCTGGACCTCGGCCGGATTCGGGCGACAGGGCGGAGAGACCCAGTACTTC. Translation gives CAWTSAGFGRQGGETQYF.

This rearrangement joins TRBV4-1 to TRBJ2-7; D is perhaps TRBD2 (6 bases). V was pared by 0 bases and J by 5 bases, with 20 bases between. This CDR3 comprises 17 residues. CDR1 MGHRA and CDR2 YSYEKL come from the germline V gene. The CDR3 here is CASSQELMVGTANEQYF. CDR3 sequence (DNA): TGCGCCAGCAGCCAAGAACTAATGGTGGGGACTGCTAACGAGCAGTACTTC.

The chain uses TRBV5-4 and TRBJ1-2, with unresolved D. Trimming shortened V by 5 bases and J by 5 bases, and 13 bases separated the two germline ends. The CDR3 runs to 13 residues. CDR1 is SGHNT and CDR2 is YYREEE in the germline V gene (reference sequence). The CDR3 region has the DNA TGTGCCAGCAGACCGGAGAGGGAGTATGGCTACACCTTC. Translation gives CASRPEREYGYTF.

This clone was found a few times. The chain links TRBV6-2 or TRBV6-3 to TRBJ2-3, with 10 positions matching TRBD2. Germline V gene data show CDR1 as MNHEY and CDR2 as SVGEGT. CDR3 size: 17 residues. Trimming at V came to 5 bases and at J to 2 bases, leaving 10 bases not matched to a gene. CDR3 sequence (DNA): TGTGCCAGCAGTCCCTCGAAGCGGGGGGGATACACAGATACGCAGTATTTT. It codes for CASSPSKRGGYTDTQYF.